This TCR beta chain was sequenced in a study of T cells in Graves' hyperthyroidism and ophthalmopathy. The CDR3 loop spans 15 amino acids. V lost 7 bases, J lost 5 bases, and 5 bases stayed unmatched. Germline-derived CDR1 and CDR2 are MNHNS and SASEGT. From RNA transcripts, TCR beta CDR3 regions were amplified. First-round RT-PCR targeting the TCR CDR3 was performed with the HTBI primer set. TCRdb reanalysed the multiplex PCR reads using MiXCR and keeps one entry per CDR3 protein. The table includes about 690,000 distinct CDR3 sequences, approximately 15% detected once. This clonotype was observed a few times.

The TCR was taken from a man in his forties or fifties with Graves' hyperthyroidism. The chain links TRBV6-1 to TRBJ2-1, with 13 bases matching TRBD2. The sample taken for sequencing was blood. This CDR3 reads CASTPGLAGNNEQFF. As DNA, the CDR3 is TGTGCCAGCACCCCGGGACTAGCGGGAAACAATGAGCAGTTCTTC.